This T cell receptor beta chain was captured by sequencing in a study of T cells in Graves' hyperthyroidism and ophthalmopathy. Regarding the study as a whole: Ophthalmopathy was model-predicted a median roughly 6.2 months pre-onset.

The length of the CDR3 is 17 residues. V lost 4 bases and J 2 bases, leaving 17 bases between the germline ends. From germline, CDR1 is SGHAT and CDR2 FQDESV (reference sequence). A word on this clonotype: The antigen is not known.

Each person with ophthalmopathy scored at least 3 on the Clinical Activity Score, reached NOSPECS grade 4 or higher, and had been ill under 3 months. What was amplified from RNA transcripts were TCR beta CDR3 regions. First-round RT-PCR targeting the TCR CDR3 was performed with the HTBI primer set. TCRdb recomputed calls from the multiplex PCR reads with MiXCR, one row per CDR3 protein. The sample shows under 250,000 distinct CDR3 sequences, over 20% of them seen only once. What was sequenced was blood. The rearrangement links TRBV11-1 to TRBJ2-2, with a tentative D call TRBD2 (6 bases). The TCR originated in a middle-aged woman with Graves' ophthalmopathy. The CDR3: CASSSRASGPNTGELFF. For the CDR3, the DNA is TGTGCCAGCAGCTCCAGGGCCAGCGGGCCCAACACCGGGGAGCTGTTTTTT.